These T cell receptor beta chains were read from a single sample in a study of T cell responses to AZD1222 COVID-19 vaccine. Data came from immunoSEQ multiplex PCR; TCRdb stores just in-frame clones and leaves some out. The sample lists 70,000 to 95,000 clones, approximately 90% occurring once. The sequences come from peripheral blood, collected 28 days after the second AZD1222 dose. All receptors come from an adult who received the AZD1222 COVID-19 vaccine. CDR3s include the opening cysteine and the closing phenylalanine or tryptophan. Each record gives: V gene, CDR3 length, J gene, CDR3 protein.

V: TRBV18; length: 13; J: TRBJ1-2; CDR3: CASSPNSADGYTF
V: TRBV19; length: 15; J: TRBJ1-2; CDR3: CASSLPGARNYGYTF
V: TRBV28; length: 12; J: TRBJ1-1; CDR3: CASLLDNTEAFF
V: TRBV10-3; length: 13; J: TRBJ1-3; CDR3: CAISESAGNTIYF
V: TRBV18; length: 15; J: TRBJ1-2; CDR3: CASSPGTGGYYGYTF
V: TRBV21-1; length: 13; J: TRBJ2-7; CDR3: CASTGGLYYEQYF
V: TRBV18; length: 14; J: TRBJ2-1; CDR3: CASSPLAGYNEQFF
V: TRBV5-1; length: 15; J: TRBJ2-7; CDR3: CASSRRDLINYEQYF
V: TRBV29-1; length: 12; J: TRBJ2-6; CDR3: CSVEVGANVLTF
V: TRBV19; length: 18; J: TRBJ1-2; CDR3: CASSIAGQGRLANYGYTF
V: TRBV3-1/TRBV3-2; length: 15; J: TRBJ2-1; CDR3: CASRIRTSGRNEQFF
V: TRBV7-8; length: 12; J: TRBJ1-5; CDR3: CASSFPNQPQHF
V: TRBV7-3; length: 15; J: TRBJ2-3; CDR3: CASSTRQGRTDTQYF
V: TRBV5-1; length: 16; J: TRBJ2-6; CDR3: CASNRDGNSGANVLTF
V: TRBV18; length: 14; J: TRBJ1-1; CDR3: CASSPSTGGDEAFF
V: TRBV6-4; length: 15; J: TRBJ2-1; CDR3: CASSPGLAGYNEQFF
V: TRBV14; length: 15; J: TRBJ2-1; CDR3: CASSLMGGSVDEQFF
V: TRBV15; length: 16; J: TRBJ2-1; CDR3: CATSNRGGTFYNEQFF
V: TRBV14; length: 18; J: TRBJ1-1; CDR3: CASSQESSGVGGNTEAFF
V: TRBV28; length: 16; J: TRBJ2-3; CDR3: CATKAGPVRITDTQYF
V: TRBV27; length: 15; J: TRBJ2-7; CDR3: CASSYRAGGPYEQYF
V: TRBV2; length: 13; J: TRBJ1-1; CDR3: CASSRDLNTEAFF
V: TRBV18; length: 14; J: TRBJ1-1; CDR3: CASSPGQLYTEAFF
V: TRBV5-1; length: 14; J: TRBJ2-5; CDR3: CASSIGTGEETQYF
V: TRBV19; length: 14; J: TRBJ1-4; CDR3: CASSLQGGGEKLFF
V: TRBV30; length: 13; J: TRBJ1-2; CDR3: CAWRSGAFYGYTF
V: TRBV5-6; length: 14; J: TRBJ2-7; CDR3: CASWAWDRGNEQYF
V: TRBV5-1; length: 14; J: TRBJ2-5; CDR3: CASSLGTVQETQYF
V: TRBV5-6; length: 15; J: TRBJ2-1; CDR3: CASSLDSLAGAVQFF
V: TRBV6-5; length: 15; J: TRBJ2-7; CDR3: CASSFGLAETYEQYF
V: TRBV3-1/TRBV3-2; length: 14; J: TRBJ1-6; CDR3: CASTSTGGGSPLHF
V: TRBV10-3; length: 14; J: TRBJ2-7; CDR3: CAISRQGETSEQYF